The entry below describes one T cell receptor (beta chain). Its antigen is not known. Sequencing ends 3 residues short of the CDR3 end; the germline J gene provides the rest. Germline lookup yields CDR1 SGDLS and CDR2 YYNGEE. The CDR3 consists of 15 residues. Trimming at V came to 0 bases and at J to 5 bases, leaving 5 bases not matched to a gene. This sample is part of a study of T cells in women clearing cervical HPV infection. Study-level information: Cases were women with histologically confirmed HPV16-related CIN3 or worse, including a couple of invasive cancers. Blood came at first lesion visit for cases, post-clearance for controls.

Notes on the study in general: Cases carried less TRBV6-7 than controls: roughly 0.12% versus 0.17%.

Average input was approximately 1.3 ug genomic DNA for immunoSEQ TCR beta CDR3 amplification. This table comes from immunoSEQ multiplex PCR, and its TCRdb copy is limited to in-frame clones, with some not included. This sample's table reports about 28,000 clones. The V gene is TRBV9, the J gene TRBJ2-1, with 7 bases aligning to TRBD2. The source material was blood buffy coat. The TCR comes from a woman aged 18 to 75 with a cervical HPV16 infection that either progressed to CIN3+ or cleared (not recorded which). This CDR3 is CASSVGRGTNNEQFF. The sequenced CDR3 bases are TGTGCCAGCAGCGTAGGGCGGGGGACTAACAATGAG.